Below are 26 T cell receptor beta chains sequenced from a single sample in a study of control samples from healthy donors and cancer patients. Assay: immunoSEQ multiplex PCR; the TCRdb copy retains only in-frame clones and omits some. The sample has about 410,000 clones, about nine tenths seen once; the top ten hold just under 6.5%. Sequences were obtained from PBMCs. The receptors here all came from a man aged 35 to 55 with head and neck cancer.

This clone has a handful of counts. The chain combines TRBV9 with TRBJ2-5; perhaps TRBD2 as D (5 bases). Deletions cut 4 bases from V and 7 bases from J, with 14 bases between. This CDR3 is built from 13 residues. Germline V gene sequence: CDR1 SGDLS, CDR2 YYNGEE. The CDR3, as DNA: TGTGCCAGCAGCCCCAGTATGGCGGGGACCCAGTACTTC. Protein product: CASSPSMAGTQYF.

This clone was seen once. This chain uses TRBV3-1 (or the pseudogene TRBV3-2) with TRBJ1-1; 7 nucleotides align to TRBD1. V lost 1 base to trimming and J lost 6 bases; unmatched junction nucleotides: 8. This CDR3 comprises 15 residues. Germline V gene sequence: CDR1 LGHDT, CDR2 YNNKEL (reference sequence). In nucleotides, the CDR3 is TGTGCCAGCAGCCAAGCAGACAGGGTGAGACCTGAAGCTTTCTTT. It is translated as CASSQADRVRPEAFF.

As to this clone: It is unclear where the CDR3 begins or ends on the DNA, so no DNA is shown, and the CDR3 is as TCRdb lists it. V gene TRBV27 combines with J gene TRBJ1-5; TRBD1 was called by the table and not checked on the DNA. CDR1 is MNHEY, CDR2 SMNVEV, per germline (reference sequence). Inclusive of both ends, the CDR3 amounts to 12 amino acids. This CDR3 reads CASSFGEGAWHF.

The DNA for the CDR3 is TGTGCCAGCAGCCGGACAGGGGAAAATCAGCCCCAGCATTTT. Protein: CASSRTGENQPQHF. This sequence joins TRBV3-1 (or the pseudogene TRBV3-2) and TRBJ1-5; 9 bases match TRBD1. CDR3 length: 14 residues. J was trimmed by 4 bases and V by 4 bases; bases with no gene match: 2. Germline values: CDR1 LGHDT, CDR2 YNNKEL (reference sequence).

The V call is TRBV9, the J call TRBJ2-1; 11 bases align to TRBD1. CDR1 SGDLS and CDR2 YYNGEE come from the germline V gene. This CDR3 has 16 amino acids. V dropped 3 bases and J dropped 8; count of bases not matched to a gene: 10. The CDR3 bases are TGTGCCAGCAGCGGATCCGGGACAGGGGGTATGGATGAGCAGTTCTTC. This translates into CASSGSGTGGMDEQFF. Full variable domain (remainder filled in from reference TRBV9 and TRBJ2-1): DSGVTQTPKHLITATGQRVTLRCSPRSGDLSVYWYQQSLDQGLQFLIQYYNGEERAKGNILERFSAQQFPDLHSELNLSSLELGDSALYFCASSGSGTGGMDEQFFGPGTRLTVL.

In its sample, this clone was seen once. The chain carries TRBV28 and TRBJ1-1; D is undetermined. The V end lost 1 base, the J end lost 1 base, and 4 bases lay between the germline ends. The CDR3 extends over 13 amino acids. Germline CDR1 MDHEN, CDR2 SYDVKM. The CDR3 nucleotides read TGTGCCAGCAGTTTATCAGAGAACACTGAAGCTTTCTTT. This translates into CASSLSENTEAFF.

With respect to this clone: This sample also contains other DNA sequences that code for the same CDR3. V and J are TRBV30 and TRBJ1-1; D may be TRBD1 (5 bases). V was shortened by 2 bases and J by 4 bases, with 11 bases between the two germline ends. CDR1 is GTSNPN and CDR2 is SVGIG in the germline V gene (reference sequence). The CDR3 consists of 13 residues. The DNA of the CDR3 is TGTGCCTGGAGTAGGCAGGGCGGCACTGAAGCTTTCTTT. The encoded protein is CAWSRQGGTEAFF.

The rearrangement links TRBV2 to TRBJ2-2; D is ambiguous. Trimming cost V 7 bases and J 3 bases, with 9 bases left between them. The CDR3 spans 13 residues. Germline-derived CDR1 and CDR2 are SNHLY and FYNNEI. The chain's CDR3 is CASTRQHTGELFF. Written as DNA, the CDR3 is TGTGCCAGCACCCGTCAACACACCGGGGAGCTGTTTTTT.

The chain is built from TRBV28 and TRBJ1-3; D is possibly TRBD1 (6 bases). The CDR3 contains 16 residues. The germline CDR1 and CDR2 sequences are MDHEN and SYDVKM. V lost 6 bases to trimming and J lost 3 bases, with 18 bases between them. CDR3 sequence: CASRTYTGTGGNTIYF. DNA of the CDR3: TGTGCCAGCAGGACGTACACAGGGACGGGTGGAAACACCATATATTTT.

The CDR3 region is CASTLLSGNTIYF. As DNA, the CDR3 is TGTGCCAGCACCCTTCTCTCTGGAAACACCATATATTTT. The chain uses TRBV6-6 and TRBJ1-3; D uncertain. The CDR3 covers 13 residues. Trimming stripped 7 bases from V and 0 bases from J, with 7 bases between. CDR1 is MNHNY and CDR2 is SVGAGI in the germline V gene (reference sequence).

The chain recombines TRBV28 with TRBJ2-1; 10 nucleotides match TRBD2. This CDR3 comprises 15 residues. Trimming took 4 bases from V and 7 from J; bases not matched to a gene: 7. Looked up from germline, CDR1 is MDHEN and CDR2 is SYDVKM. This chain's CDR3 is CASSSSGGQGNEQFF. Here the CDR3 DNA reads TGTGCCAGCAGTTCTAGCGGGGGCCAGGGGAATGAGCAGTTCTTC.

The CDR3 DNA follows: TGTGCCAGCACCCTGGGGACCTACAATGAGCAGTTCTTC. Protein sequence: CASTLGTYNEQFF. The chain employs TRBV7-2 and TRBJ2-1; no definite D call. V lost 7 bases to trimming and J lost 2 bases, with 9 bases between them. CDR3 length: 13 amino acids. Germline V gene sequence: CDR1 SGHTA, CDR2 FQGNSA. The full variable domain, in which reference TRBV7-2 and TRBJ2-1 provide the parts outside the CDR3, is GAGVSQSPSNKVTEKGKDVELRCDPISGHTALYWYRQSLGQGLEFLIYFQGNSAPDKSGLPSDRFSAERTGGSVSTLTIQRTQQEDSAVYLCASTLGTYNEQFFGPGTRLTVL.

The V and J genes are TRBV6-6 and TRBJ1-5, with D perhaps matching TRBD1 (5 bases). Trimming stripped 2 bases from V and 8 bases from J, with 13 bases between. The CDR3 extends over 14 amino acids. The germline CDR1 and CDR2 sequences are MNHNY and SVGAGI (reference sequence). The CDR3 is CASSYRGRVEPQHF. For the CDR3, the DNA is TGTGCCAGCAGTTACCGGGGCAGGGTCGAGCCCCAGCATTTT.

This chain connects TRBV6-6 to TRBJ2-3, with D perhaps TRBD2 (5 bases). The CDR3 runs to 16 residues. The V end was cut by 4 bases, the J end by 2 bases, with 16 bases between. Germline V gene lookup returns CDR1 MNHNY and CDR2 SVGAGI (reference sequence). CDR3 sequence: CASSSSEGFFTDTQYF. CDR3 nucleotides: TGTGCCAGCAGTTCATCCGAGGGCTTCTTCACAGATACGCAGTATTTT.

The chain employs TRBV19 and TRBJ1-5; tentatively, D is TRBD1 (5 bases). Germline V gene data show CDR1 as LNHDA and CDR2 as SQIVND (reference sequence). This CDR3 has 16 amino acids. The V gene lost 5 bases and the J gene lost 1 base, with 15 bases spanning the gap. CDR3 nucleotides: TGTGCCAGTAGTGTCTTTCTGTGGGGGAGCAATCAGCCCCAGCATTTT. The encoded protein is CASSVFLWGSNQPQHF.

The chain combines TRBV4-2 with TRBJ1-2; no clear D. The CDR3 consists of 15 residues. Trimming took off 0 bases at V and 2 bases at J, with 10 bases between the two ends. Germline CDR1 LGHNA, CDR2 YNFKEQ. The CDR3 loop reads CASSQDRSTNYGYTF. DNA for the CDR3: TGTGCCAGCAGCCAAGATCGGTCGACAAACTATGGCTACACCTTC.

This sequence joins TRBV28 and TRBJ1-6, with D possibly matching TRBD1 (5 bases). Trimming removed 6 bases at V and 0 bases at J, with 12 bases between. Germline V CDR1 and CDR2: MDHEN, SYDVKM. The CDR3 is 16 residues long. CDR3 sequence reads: CASSDRGSSYNSPLHF. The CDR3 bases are TGTGCCAGCAGCGACCGGGGGAGCTCCTATAATTCACCCCTCCACTTT.

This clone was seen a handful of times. In DNA, the CDR3 is TGTGCCAGCACCAGTGGGGGACAGGGGGCCCATGAGCAGTTCTTC. Protein sequence: CASTSGGQGAHEQFF. The chain has TRBV11-2 and TRBJ2-1; 12 nucleotides align to TRBD1. CDR3 size: 15 residues. Germline V gene lookup returns CDR1 SGHAT and CDR2 FQNNGV. Trimming removed 7 bases from V and 8 bases from J; junction bases left unmatched: 9.

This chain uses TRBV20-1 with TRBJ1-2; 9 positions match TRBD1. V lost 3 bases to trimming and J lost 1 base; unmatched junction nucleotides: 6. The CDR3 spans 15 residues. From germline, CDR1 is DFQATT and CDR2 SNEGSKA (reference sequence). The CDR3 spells CSASGQGPFNYGYTF. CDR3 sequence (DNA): TGCAGTGCTAGTGGACAGGGGCCTTTTAACTATGGCTACACCTTC.

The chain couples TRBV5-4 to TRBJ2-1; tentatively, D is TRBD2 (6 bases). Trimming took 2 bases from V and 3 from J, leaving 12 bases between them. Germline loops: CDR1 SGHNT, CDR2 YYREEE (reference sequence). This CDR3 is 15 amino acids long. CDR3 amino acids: CASSFRGLDYNEQFF. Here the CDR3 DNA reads TGTGCCAGCAGCTTTAGGGGACTGGACTACAATGAGCAGTTCTTC.

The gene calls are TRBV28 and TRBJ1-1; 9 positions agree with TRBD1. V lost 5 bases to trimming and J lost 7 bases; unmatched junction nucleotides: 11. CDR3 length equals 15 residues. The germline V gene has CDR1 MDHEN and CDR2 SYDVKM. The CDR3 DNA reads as TGTGCCAGCAGTCCGGCCGGGACAGGGTCTGTTGAAGCTTTCTTT. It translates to CASSPAGTGSVEAFF.

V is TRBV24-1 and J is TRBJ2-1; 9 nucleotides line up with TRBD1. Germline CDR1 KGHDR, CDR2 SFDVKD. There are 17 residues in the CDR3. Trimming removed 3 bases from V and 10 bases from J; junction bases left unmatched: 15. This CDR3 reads CATSDPRTGDTPEEQFF. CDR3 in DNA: TGTGCCACCAGTGATCCTCGGACAGGGGACACTCCCGAGGAGCAGTTCTTC.

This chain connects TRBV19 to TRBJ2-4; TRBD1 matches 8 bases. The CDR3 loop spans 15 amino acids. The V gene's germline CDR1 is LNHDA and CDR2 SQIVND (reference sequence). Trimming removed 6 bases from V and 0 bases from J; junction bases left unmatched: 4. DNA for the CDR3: TGTGCCAGTAGGACAGGGGCTGGAGCCAAAAACATTCAGTACTTC. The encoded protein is CASRTGAGAKNIQYF.

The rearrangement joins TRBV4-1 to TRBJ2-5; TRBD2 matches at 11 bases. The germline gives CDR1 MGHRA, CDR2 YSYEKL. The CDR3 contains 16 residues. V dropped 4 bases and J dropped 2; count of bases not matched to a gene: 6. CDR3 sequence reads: CASSRGTSGIQETQYF. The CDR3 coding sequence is TGCGCCAGCAGCCGGGGGACTAGCGGTATACAAGAGACCCAGTACTTC.

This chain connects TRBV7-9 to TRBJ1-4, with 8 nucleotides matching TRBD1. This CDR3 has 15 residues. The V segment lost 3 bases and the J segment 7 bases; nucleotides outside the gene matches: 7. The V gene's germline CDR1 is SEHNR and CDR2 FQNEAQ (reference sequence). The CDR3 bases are TGTGCCAGCAGCTTGGGAGACAGGGGAGGTGAAAAACTGTTTTTT. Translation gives CASSLGDRGGEKLFF.

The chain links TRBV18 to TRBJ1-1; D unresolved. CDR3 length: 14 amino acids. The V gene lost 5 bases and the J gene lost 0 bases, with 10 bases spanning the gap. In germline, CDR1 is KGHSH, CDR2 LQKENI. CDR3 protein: CASSSAEMNTEAFF. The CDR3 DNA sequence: TGTGCCAGCTCAAGTGCGGAGATGAACACTGAAGCTTTCTTT.